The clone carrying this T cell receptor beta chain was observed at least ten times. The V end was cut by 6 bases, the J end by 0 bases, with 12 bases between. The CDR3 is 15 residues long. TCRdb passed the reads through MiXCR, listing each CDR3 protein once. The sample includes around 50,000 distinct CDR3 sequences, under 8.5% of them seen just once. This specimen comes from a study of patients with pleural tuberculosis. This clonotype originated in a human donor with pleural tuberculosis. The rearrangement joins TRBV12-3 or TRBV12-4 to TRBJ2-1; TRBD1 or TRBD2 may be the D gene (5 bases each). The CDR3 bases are TGTGCCAGCAGAACAGGACTTCTCTCCTACAATGAGCAGTTCTTC. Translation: CASRTGLLSYNEQFF.